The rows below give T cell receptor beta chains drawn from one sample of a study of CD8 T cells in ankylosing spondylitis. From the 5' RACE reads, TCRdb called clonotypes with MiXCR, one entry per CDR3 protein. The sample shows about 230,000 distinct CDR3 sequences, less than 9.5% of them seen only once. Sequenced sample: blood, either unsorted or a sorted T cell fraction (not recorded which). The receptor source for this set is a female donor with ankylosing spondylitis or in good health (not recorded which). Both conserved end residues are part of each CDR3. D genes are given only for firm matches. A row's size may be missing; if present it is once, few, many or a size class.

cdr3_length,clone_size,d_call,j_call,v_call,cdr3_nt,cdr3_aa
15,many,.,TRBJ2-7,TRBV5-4,TGTGCCAGCAGCTTGGACAGGGGAGGTCCCTACGAGCAGTACTTC,CASSLDRGGPYEQYF
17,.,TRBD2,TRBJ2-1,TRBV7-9,TGTGCCAGCAGCTTAGTCCTAGCGGGAGGGCCAGTCAATGAGCAGTTCTTC,CASSLVLAGGPVNEQFF
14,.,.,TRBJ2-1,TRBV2,TGTGCCAGCAGAGGTGAACCTAGAAAGGGTGAGCAGTTCTTC,CASRGEPRKGEQFF
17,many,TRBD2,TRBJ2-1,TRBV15,TGTGCCACCAGCGTTGGGACTAGCGGGATTTGGGGCAATGAGCAGTTCTTC,CATSVGTSGIWGNEQFF
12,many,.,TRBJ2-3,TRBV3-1,TGTGCCAGCAGCCAAGGGCCAGATACGCAGTATTTT,CASSQGPDTQYF
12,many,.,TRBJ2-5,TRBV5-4,TGTGCCAGCAGCTTAGGCGAGGAGACCCAGTACTTC,CASSLGEETQYF
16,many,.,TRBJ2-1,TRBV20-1,TGCAGTGCTAGAGGGCGAAGGACAGTTCAATACAATGAGCAGTTCTTC,CSARGRRTVQYNEQFF
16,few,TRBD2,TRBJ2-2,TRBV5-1,TGCGCCAGCAGCGATAAACTCCGGGACTACACGGCCGAGCTGTTTTTT,CASSDKLRDYTAELFF
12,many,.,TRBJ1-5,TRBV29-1,TGCAGCGCCGGAGGGGGGAATCAGCCCCAGCATTTT,CSAGGGNQPQHF
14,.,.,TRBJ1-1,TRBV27,TGTGCCAGCAGTTTATACCAGGGTGTGGTTGAAGCTTTCTTT,CASSLYQGVVEAFF
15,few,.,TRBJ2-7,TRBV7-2,TGTGCCAGCAGCTTGACGTCAGGACAGTTCCACGAGCAGTACTTC,CASSLTSGQFHEQYF
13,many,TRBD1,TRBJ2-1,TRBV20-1,TGCAGTGCTAGGGCCGGGACAGAGATTGAGCAGTTCTTC,CSARAGTEIEQFF
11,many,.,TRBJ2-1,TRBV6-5,TGTGCCAGCAGTTACGGGACTCTTAACTTCTTC,CASSYGTLNFF
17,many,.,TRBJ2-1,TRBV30,TGTGCCTGGACTTCGGACGGCATCGTGAGCTCCTACAATGAGCAGTTCTTC,CAWTSDGIVSSYNEQFF
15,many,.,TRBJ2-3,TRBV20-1,TGCAGTGCTTCCGGGACTCCCGAGGCCCCAGATACGCAGTATTTT,CSASGTPEAPDTQYF
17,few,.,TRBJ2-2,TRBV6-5,TGTGCCAGCAGTTACGATGGTGGGGGCGCGGGCACCGGGGAGCTGTTTTTT,CASSYDGGGAGTGELFF
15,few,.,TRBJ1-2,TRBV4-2,TGTACCAGCAGCCAAGAAGCGGGGCGCCGGTATGGCTACACCTTC,CTSSQEAGRRYGYTF
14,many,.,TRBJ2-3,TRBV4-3,TGCGCCAGCAGCCACGGGCGGGACACAGATACGCAGTATTTT,CASSHGRDTDTQYF
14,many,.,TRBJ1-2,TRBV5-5,TGTGCCAGCAGCTTGAGCCAGGGAAACTATGGCTACACCTTC,CASSLSQGNYGYTF
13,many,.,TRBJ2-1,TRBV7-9,TGTGCCAGCAGCTTAGAAAGGGGTGATGAGCAGTTCTTC,CASSLERGDEQFF
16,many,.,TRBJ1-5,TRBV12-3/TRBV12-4,TGTGCCAGCAGTTTAGCGATGAGCAGCCCCCATCAGCCCCAGCATTTT,CASSLAMSSPHQPQHF
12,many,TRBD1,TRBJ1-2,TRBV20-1,TGCAGTGCCGCGGGACAGGCGGACGGCTACACCTTC,CSAAGQADGYTF
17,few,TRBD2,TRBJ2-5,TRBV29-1,TGCAGCGTTGAAGAAGGACTAGCGGGAATAGGGCAAGAGACCCAGTACTTC,CSVEEGLAGIGQETQYF
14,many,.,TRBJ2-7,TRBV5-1,TGCGCCAGCAGCCCGGTGGTCGTGGGAGACGAGCAGTACTTC,CASSPVVVGDEQYF
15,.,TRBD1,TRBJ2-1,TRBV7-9,TGTGCCAGCAGGTGGACAGGTCTCTCCTACAATGAGCAGTTCTTC,CASRWTGLSYNEQFF
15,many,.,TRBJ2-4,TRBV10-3,TGTGCCATCAGTGAGTCCATGGACAGTTCCAGCATTCAGTACTTC,CAISESMDSSSIQYF
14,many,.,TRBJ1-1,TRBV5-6,TGTGCCAGCAGCCACCCAGGACTCGCCACTGAAGCTTTCTTT,CASSHPGLATEAFF
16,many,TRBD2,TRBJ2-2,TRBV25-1,TGTGCCAGCAGTGATTCCGGGACTAGCGTTACCGGGGAGCTGTTTTTT,CASSDSGTSVTGELFF
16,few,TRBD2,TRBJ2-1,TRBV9,TGTGCCAGCAGCGTAGCGGTACTAGCGGGAGACAATGAGCAGTTCTTC,CASSVAVLAGDNEQFF
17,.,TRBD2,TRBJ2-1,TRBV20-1,TGCTGTGCTAGAGATAGCACTAGCGGGAGGTCCTACAATGAGCAGTTCTTC,CCARDSTSGRSYNEQFF
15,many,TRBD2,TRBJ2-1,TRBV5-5,TGTGCCAGCAGGTCTCTAAGCGGGAGTCAGAATGAGCAGTTCTTC,CASRSLSGSQNEQFF
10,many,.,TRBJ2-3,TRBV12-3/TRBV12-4,TGTGCCAGCAGTTTACGCCTCCAGTATTTT,CASSLRLQYF
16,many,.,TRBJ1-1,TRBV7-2,TGTGCCAGCAGCCCGGAACAGGGAGGGATGAACACTGAAGCTTTCTTT,CASSPEQGGMNTEAFF
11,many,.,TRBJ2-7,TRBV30,TGTGCCTGGGGGACTCCTTACGAGCAGTACTTC,CAWGTPYEQYF
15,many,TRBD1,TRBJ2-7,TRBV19,TGTGCCAGTGGTCAGGAGGGACAGGGTACGCACGAGCAGTACTTC,CASGQEGQGTHEQYF
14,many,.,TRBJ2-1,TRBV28,TGTGCCATCGGCCCTAGCGAGTCGTGGAATGAGCAGTTCTTC,CAIGPSESWNEQFF
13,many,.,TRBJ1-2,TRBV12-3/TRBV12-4,TGTGCCAGCAGTTTGTCGGGTCCCTATGGCTACACCTTC,CASSLSGPYGYTF
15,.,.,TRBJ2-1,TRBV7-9,TGTGCCAGCAGCCAACTTGGGCCCATCTACAATGAGCAGTTCTTC,CASSQLGPIYNEQFF
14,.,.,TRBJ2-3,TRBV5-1,TGCGCCAGCAGCCCTTCGACCCTCACAGATACGCAGTATTTT,CASSPSTLTDTQYF
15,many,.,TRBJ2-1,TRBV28,TGTGCCAGCAGTTTACCGGCCACGGGGAACAATGAGCAGTTCTTC,CASSLPATGNNEQFF
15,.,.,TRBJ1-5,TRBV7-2,TGTGCCAGCACCATCTCTAGGACGGGACTTCAGCCCCAGCATTTT,CASTISRTGLQPQHF
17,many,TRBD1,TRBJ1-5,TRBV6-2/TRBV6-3,TGTGCCAGCAGCCTCGGACAGGGGGCGAGGGGGAGAACGCCCCAGCATTTT,CASSLGQGARGRTPQHF
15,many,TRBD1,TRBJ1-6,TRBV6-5,TGTGCCAGCAGTAACCGGGACAGGGGGACTTCGCCCCTCCACTTT,CASSNRDRGTSPLHF
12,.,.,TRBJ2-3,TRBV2,TGTGCCAGCTGTGAGATTACAGATACGCAGTATTTT,CASCEITDTQYF
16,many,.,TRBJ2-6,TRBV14,TGTGCCAGCAGCCAAGAAGGCCGCTCTGGGGCCAACGTCCTGACTTTC,CASSQEGRSGANVLTF
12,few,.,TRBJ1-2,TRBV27,TGTGCCAGCAGTAACGGGGCCTATGGCTACACCTTC,CASSNGAYGYTF
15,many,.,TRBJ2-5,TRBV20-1,TGCAGTGCCGACCCACTGACCAGCGGCCGGGAGACCCAGTACTTC,CSADPLTSGRETQYF
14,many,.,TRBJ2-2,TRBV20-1,TGCAGTGCATCAGGCGAAGTAAACACCGGGGAGCTGTTTTTT,CSASGEVNTGELFF
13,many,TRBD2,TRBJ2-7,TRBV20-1,TGCAGTGCGAAGGCGGGGGGGACCTACGAGCAGTACTTC,CSAKAGGTYEQYF